The 18 T cell receptor beta chains reported below all come from one sample, sequenced in a study of T cells in Graves' hyperthyroidism and ophthalmopathy. The investigators amplified TCR beta CDR3 regions from RNA transcripts. With the HTBI primer set, the TCR CDR3 went through a first round of RT-PCR. Using its own MiXCR run on the multiplex PCR reads, TCRdb lists one record per CDR3 protein. Here the sample spans about 620,000 distinct CDR3 sequences, 15% to 20% being singletons. Sequences were obtained from blood. The receptors stem from a woman aged 25-40 years with Graves' hyperthyroidism.

The CDR3 sequence: CASSLAPAGGGGEQFF. The DNA for the CDR3 is TGTGCCAGCAGCTTAGCGCCAGCGGGAGGGGGAGGTGAGCAGTTCTTC. This chain connects TRBV7-8 to TRBJ2-1; 10 positions match TRBD2. The V gene end was trimmed by 0 bases and the J gene end by 9 bases; junction bases not matched to a gene: 8. CDR3 length equals 16 residues. Germline lookup yields CDR1 SGHVS and CDR2 FQNEAQ.

Points on this clonotype: Being one base from a much bigger clone, this may be a read error. The chain carries TRBV29-1 and TRBJ2-2; 8 bases agree with TRBD1. This CDR3 comprises 24 residues. Germline V CDR1 and CDR2: SQVTM, ANQGSEA. Trimming at V came to 4 bases and at J to 0 bases, leaving 31 bases not matched to a gene. CDR3 sequence: CSVGRNKMGRYLRADRANTGELFF. The CDR3 region has the DNA TGCAGCGTTGGGAGGAATAAGATGGGCCGTTACCTGCGGGCGGACAGGGCGAACACCGGGGAGCTGTTTTTT.

There are many counts of this clonotype. This chain links TRBV2 with TRBJ2-3; tentative D call: TRBD1 (6 bases). The CDR3 runs 14 residues. CDR1 is SNHLY and CDR2 is FYNNEI in the germline V gene. The V and J ends lost 5 bases and 1 base respectively, with 10 bases between them. The CDR3 is CASSLQGRTDTQYF. The CDR3 region has the DNA TGTGCCAGCAGTCTCCAGGGGCGCACAGATACGCAGTATTTT.

This clonotype was observed a few times. The J gene is TRBJ2-2, the V gene TRBV4-2; 7 nucleotides match TRBD1. Germline V gene data show CDR1 as LGHNA and CDR2 as YNFKEQ. With V trimmed by 1 base and J by 4 bases, 3 bases remained unmatched. CDR3 length: 15 amino acids. CDR3 coding DNA: TGTGCCAGCAGCCAAGGGACAGGATTCACCGGGGAGCTGTTTTTT. Its translation: CASSQGTGFTGELFF.

This clonotype was observed many times. The chain uses TRBV7-3 and TRBJ2-1, with unresolved D. From germline, CDR1 is SGHTA and CDR2 FQGTGA. Trimming cost V 2 bases and J 0 bases, with 20 bases left between them. This CDR3 spans 19 amino acids. As DNA, the CDR3 is TGTGCCAGCAGCTTAGTCGGCTTTGGCGGATGGAGCTCCTACAATGAGCAGTTCTTC. This gives the protein CASSLVGFGGWSSYNEQFF.

This clonotype has more than one count but fewer than ten. J is TRBJ2-7 and V is TRBV29-1, with 8 bases fitting TRBD2. This CDR3 has 10 amino acids. Trimming cost V 6 bases and J 7 bases; bases outside gene matches: 2. Germline CDR1 is SQVTM and CDR2 is ANQGSEA. DNA for the CDR3: TGCAGCGTGCGGGGGGAAGAGCAGTACTTC. Translation gives CSVRGEEQYF.

J is TRBJ2-1 and V is TRBV14, with 10 bases fitting TRBD2. The CDR3 contains 16 residues. Per germline, CDR1 SGHDN and CDR2 FVKESK. With V trimmed by 4 bases and J by 3 bases, 6 bases remained unmatched. As DNA, the CDR3 is TGTGCCAGCAGCCGTACGGGACTAGCGATCTACAATGAGCAGTTCTTC. It encodes CASSRTGLAIYNEQFF. Full variable domain (remainder filled in from reference TRBV14 and TRBJ2-1): EAGVTQFPSHSVIEKGQTVTLRCDPISGHDNLYWYRRVMGKEIKFLLHFVKESKQDESGMPNNRFLAERTGGTYSTLKVQPAELEDSGVYFCASSRTGLAIYNEQFFGPGTRLTVL.

This chain connects TRBV28 to TRBJ1-1; tentatively, D is TRBD1 (5 bases). Germline CDR1 MDHEN, CDR2 SYDVKM. V dropped 7 bases and J dropped 1 base, with 13 bases sitting between them. The CDR3 spans 14 residues. The CDR3 here is CASTQGQSNTEAFF. CDR3 nucleotide sequence: TGTGCCAGCACCCAGGGCCAATCGAACACTGAAGCTTTCTTT. Drawing the rest from reference TRBV28 and TRBJ1-1, the complete variable domain is DVKVTQSSRYLVKRTGEKVFLECVQDMDHENMFWYRQDPGLGLRLIYFSYDVKMKEKGDIPEGYSVSREKKERFSLILESASTNQTSMYLCASTQGQSNTEAFFGQGTRLTVV.

In DNA, the CDR3 is TGTGCCAGCAGCTTGGGACAGTCTAGACAGCCCCAGCATTTT. This encodes CASSLGQSRQPQHF. The chain recombines TRBV5-5 with TRBJ1-5; D perhaps matches TRBD1 (5 bases). Trimming stripped 0 bases from V and 7 bases from J, with 11 bases between. This CDR3 contains 14 residues. CDR1 SGHKS and CDR2 YYEKEE come from the germline V gene (reference sequence).

This clonotype was seen only a few times. The chain employs TRBV10-1 and TRBJ2-1; 12 positions match TRBD2. After removal of 3 bases from V and 4 bases from J, the junction contained 7 bases not matched to a gene. CDR1 WNHNN and CDR2 SYGVQD come from the germline V gene (reference sequence). The CDR3 covers 17 residues. The CDR3 spells CASSDTGTSGRYNEQFF. The CDR3 region has the DNA TGCGCCAGCAGTGATACCGGGACTAGCGGGCGATACAATGAGCAGTTCTTC.

This clonotype was observed many times. The genes are TRBV28 and TRBJ1-4, with D possibly TRBD1 on 5 matching bases. Germline assignment: CDR1 MDHEN and CDR2 SYDVKM. Trimming removed 5 bases at V and 4 bases at J, with 11 bases between. There are 14 residues in the CDR3. The CDR3 nucleotides are TGTGCCAGCAGTCCCGGGACGCTTAATGAAAAACTGTTTTTT. It specifies CASSPGTLNEKLFF. Full variable domain (rest looked up from reference TRBV28 and TRBJ1-4): DVKVTQSSRYLVKRTGEKVFLECVQDMDHENMFWYRQDPGLGLRLIYFSYDVKMKEKGDIPEGYSVSREKKERFSLILESASTNQTSMYLCASSPGTLNEKLFFGSGTQLSVL.

This clonotype was counted between two and nine times. CDR3 loop: CASSLTGTGAQTNYGYTF. CDR3 coding DNA: TGTGCCAGCAGCTTAACCGGGACAGGAGCCCAAACTAACTATGGCTACACCTTC. The chain couples TRBV7-9 to TRBJ1-2, with 8 nucleotides matching TRBD1. The length of the CDR3 is 18 residues. J lost 0 bases, V lost 2 bases, and 11 bases had no gene match. From germline, CDR1 is SEHNR and CDR2 FQNEAQ (reference sequence). The variable domain in full, completed from reference TRBV7-9 and TRBJ1-2, reads DTGVSQNPRHKITKRGQNVTFRCDPISEHNRLYWYRQTLGQGPEFLTYFQNEAQLEKSRLLSDRFSAERPKGSFSTLEIQRTEQGDSAMYLCASSLTGTGAQTNYGYTFGSGTRLTVV.

At least ten counts were recorded for this clonotype. The genes are TRBV3-1 and TRBJ2-5; D possibly matches TRBD1 or TRBD2 (6 bases each). Germline V lookup: CDR1 LGHDT, CDR2 YNNKEL (reference sequence). The length of the CDR3 is 15 residues. V was shortened by 4 bases and J by 8 bases, with 20 bases between the two germline ends. Written as DNA, the CDR3 is TGTGCCAGCAGCCTGCCGGGGGCCTCGGCGGGAACCCAGTACTTC. Translation gives CASSLPGASAGTQYF.

This clonotype was recorded at least ten times. V usage is TRBV29-1 and J usage is TRBJ2-3; 8 bases map to TRBD2. CDR3 length: 12 residues. Germline lookup yields CDR1 SQVTM and CDR2 ANQGSEA. CDR3 nucleotides: TGCGGCCCCGGGAGGGAAACAGATACGCAGTATTTT. Encoded protein: CGPGRETDTQYF.

This clonotype occurred once. This CDR3 is CASSQDVTHSEKLFF. The DNA for the CDR3 is TGCGCCAGCAGCCAAGACGTGACGCACTCCGAAAAACTGTTTTTT. The rearrangement links TRBV4-3 to TRBJ1-4; no reliable D call. CDR3 length: 15 amino acids. Germline V gives CDR1 LGHNA, CDR2 YSLEER. Trimming took off 0 bases at V and 8 bases at J, with 13 bases between the two ends.

Only a few counts were recorded for this clonotype. This chain connects TRBV9 to TRBJ2-1; D is possibly TRBD1 (6 bases). Germline V lookup: CDR1 SGDLS, CDR2 YYNGEE. The CDR3 covers 14 residues. Trimming cost V 0 bases and J 10 bases, with 14 bases left between them. The DNA of the CDR3 is TGTGCCAGCAGCGTAGTTTCAGGGGCTGGAGAGCAGTTCTTC. Its protein product is CASSVVSGAGEQFF.

The table lists this clonotype with a few counts. The chain is built from TRBV28 and TRBJ2-5, with D possibly matching TRBD1 (5 bases). The CDR3 has 15 residues. With 3 bases removed from V and 1 base from J, the gap between germline ends came to 12 bases. CDR1 and CDR2 from the germline V gene are MDHEN and SYDVKM. The CDR3 spells CASSFTGATQETQYF. Here the CDR3 DNA reads TGTGCCAGCAGTTTTACAGGAGCCACCCAAGAGACCCAGTACTTC.

V and J are TRBV13 and TRBJ2-1, with TRBD2 matching over 14 bases. Germline V lookup: CDR1 PRHDT, CDR2 FYEKMQ (reference sequence). Germline trimming cut 5 bases from V and 1 base from J; bases unmatched to any gene: 7. The CDR3 contains 18 residues. The CDR3 bases are TGTGCCAGCAGCCCGGAGACTAGCGGGAGGGGATCCTACAATGAGCAGTTCTTC. Its translation is CASSPETSGRGSYNEQFF.